This passage covers 27 T cell receptor beta chains from one sample sequenced in a study of T-cell memory formation after mild COVID-19. TCRdb fed the 5' RACE reads into MiXCR, producing one record per CDR3 protein. The sample records under 550,000 distinct CDR3 sequences, 18% being singletons. Specimen: PBMCs or a T cell subset sorted from them (not recorded which). All receptors come from an adult woman who had mild COVID-19 (a few samples of this study predate the infection). Cell type and time point are not known.

This clonotype was seen more than once but under ten times. The rearrangement links TRBV7-9 to TRBJ2-5, with no clear D. Trimming took off 1 base at V and 3 bases at J, with 3 bases between the two ends. The CDR3 has 12 amino acids. Germline lookup yields CDR1 SEHNR and CDR2 FQNEAQ (reference sequence). CDR3 nucleotide sequence: TGTGCCAGCAGCTTAGGAAAAGAGACCCAGTACTTC. Translation: CASSLGKETQYF.

This clonotype was recorded a few times. The chain links TRBV29-1 to TRBJ2-7; 8 bases align to TRBD2. The ends lost 4 bases at V and 6 bases at J; junction bases unmatched: 2. Germline V CDR1 and CDR2: SQVTM, ANQGSEA. CDR3 size: 11 residues. The CDR3 protein is CSVVAGPEQYF. CDR3 coding DNA: TGCAGCGTTGTAGCGGGGCCCGAGCAGTACTTC.

This clonotype was seen once. The chain recombines TRBV24-1 with TRBJ2-2; 11 bases match TRBD1. The CDR3 is 16 amino acids. Germline V lookup: CDR1 KGHDR, CDR2 SFDVKD. The trim removed 3 bases at V and 4 bases at J, leaving 3 bases unmatched. CDR3 residues: CATSDPGQGGTGELFF. The CDR3 nucleotides read TGTGCCACCAGTGATCCGGGACAGGGGGGCACCGGGGAGCTGTTTTTT.

In this sample, this clonotype turned up a few times. This chain connects TRBV6-5 to TRBJ2-1; D possibly uses TRBD1 or TRBD2 (5 bases each). The CDR3 has 14 amino acids. V was trimmed by 7 bases and J by 4 bases, leaving 14 bases between them. The V gene's germline CDR1 is MNHEY and CDR2 SVGAGI. The CDR3 region is CASTPRDQYNEQFF. The DNA of the CDR3 is TGTGCCAGCACTCCCAGGGACCAGTACAATGAGCAGTTCTTC.

V is TRBV28 and J is TRBJ2-5, with D perhaps TRBD1 or TRBD2 (6 bases each). This CDR3 is built from 14 residues. CDR1 and CDR2 from the germline V gene are MDHEN and SYDVKM. Trimming removed 9 bases from V and 1 base from J, with 15 bases in between. CDR3 bases: TGTGCCAGACGGGGGCAGGGTAGCCAAGAGACCCAGTACTTC. Translated: CARRGQGSQETQYF. Supplemented by reference TRBV28 and TRBJ2-5, the full variable domain reads DVKVTQSSRYLVKRTGEKVFLECVQDMDHENMFWYRQDPGLGLRLIYFSYDVKMKEKGDIPEGYSVSREKKERFSLILESASTNQTSMYLCARRGQGSQETQYFGPGTRLLVL.

The rearrangement joins TRBV5-1 to TRBJ2-3; the match to TRBD2 covers 13 bases. CDR1 SGHRS and CDR2 YFSETQ come from the germline V gene. Germline trimming cut 4 bases from V and 4 bases from J; bases unmatched to any gene: 6. This CDR3 is 16 amino acids long. The CDR3 nucleotides read TGCGCCAGCAGCCCTGGACTAGCGGGAGAGGCAGATACGCAGTATTTT. Its translation: CASSPGLAGEADTQYF. Filled out from reference TRBV5-1 and TRBJ2-3, the complete variable domain reads KAGVTQTPRYLIKTRGQQVTLSCSPISGHRSVSWYQQTPGQGLQFLFEYFSETQRNKGNFPGRFSGRQFSNSRSEMNVSTLELGDSALYLCASSPGLAGEADTQYFGPGTRLTVL.

The rearrangement links TRBV18 to TRBJ1-5; D ambiguous. Looked up from germline, CDR1 is KGHSH and CDR2 is LQKENI. V lost 3 bases and J 8 bases, leaving 14 bases between the germline ends. This CDR3 is built from 14 residues. The CDR3 loop is CASSPQPGDKPQHF. CDR3 bases: TGTGCCAGCTCACCGCAGCCGGGAGATAAGCCCCAGCATTTT.

V and J are TRBV18 and TRBJ2-1, with TRBD2 matching over 12 bases. There are 19 residues in the CDR3. Germline V CDR1 and CDR2: KGHSH, LQKENI. J gave up 4 bases and V 3 bases, and 13 bases lay outside the gene matches. The CDR3 DNA is TGTGCCAGCTCACCGTCGACTAGCGGGAGTCGGGCAGAGTACAATGAGCAGTTCTTC. Protein product: CASSPSTSGSRAEYNEQFF.

This clonotype was picked up a small number of times. The V call is TRBV29-1, the J call TRBJ2-7; 11 bases line up with TRBD2. Germline CDR1 reads SQVTM; CDR2 reads ANQGSEA. This CDR3 has 14 residues. J lost 8 bases, V lost 8 bases, and 14 bases had no gene match. The CDR3 DNA sequence: TGCAGCATTTGCCTAGCGGGGGGCCCCGTCAAGCAGTACTTC. It encodes CSICLAGGPVKQYF.

This sequence joins TRBV9 and TRBJ2-1; 10 positions agree with TRBD2. Trimming at V came to 3 bases and at J to 2 bases, leaving 8 bases not matched to a gene. This CDR3 is 17 amino acids long. Germline CDR1 reads SGDLS; CDR2 reads YYNGEE. CDR3 residues: CASSARSGTSAYNEQFF. DNA of the CDR3: TGTGCCAGCAGCGCCCGGTCCGGGACTAGCGCCTACAATGAGCAGTTCTTC.

The gene calls are TRBV20-1 and TRBJ2-7, with unresolved D. In germline, CDR1 is DFQATT, CDR2 SNEGSKA (reference sequence). The CDR3 contains 14 residues. Trimming left V 5 bases short and J 0 bases short, with 14 bases between. The CDR3 bases are TGCAGTGCTGTGGCTACCAGTGGCTCCTACGAGCAGTACTTC. This sequence encodes CSAVATSGSYEQYF.

This clonotype was picked up a small number of times. The V and J genes are TRBV7-7 and TRBJ2-7; D gene uncertain. Between the trimmed V and J ends, which lost 0 bases and 3 bases, there was a span of 9 bases. Germline CDR1 and CDR2: SSHAT and FNYEAQ (reference sequence). The CDR3 consists of 14 residues. The CDR3 spells CASSLAPGNYEQYF. CDR3 nucleotide sequence: TGTGCCAGCAGCTTAGCCCCAGGCAACTACGAGCAGTACTTC.

This clonotype was picked up a small number of times. The chain couples TRBV11-2 to TRBJ2-3; 8 bases are a match to TRBD2. The CDR3 totals 15 residues. Germline values: CDR1 SGHAT, CDR2 FQNNGV. Trimming removed 3 bases from V and 6 bases from J; junction bases left unmatched: 8. CDR3 coding DNA: TGTGCCAGCAGCTTTAGCGGGGCCCCCCGCGATACGCAGTATTTT. This gives the protein CASSFSGAPRDTQYF.

This clonotype has at least ten counts. The CDR3 DNA sequence: TGCAGTGCTAGAGCCTACAATCAGAATTCCTACGAGCAGTACTTC. It is translated as CSARAYNQNSYEQYF. The chain recombines TRBV20-1 with TRBJ2-7; D unresolved. Germline V lookup: CDR1 DFQATT, CDR2 SNEGSKA (reference sequence). The CDR3 has 15 residues. Trimming removed 1 base from V and 1 base from J, with 14 bases in between.

The chain recombines TRBV9 with TRBJ1-6; D is possibly TRBD1 (5 bases). V lost 2 bases, J lost 2 bases, and 17 bases lay in between. The CDR3 runs 18 residues. Germline V gene lookup returns CDR1 SGDLS and CDR2 YYNGEE. The CDR3 reads CASSVRPVPGAYNSPLHF. CDR3 DNA: TGTGCCAGCAGCGTCCGCCCTGTCCCGGGGGCCTATAATTCACCCCTCCACTTT.

This clonotype was seen only once. The CDR3 spells CASSGSGRVEQFF. CDR3 DNA sequence: TGTGCCAGCAGCGGTAGCGGGAGGGTTGAGCAGTTCTTC. The V call is TRBV9, the J call TRBJ2-1; the match to TRBD2 covers 11 bases. This CDR3 has 13 amino acids. Trimming took 3 bases from V and 9 from J; bases not matched to a gene: 2. Germline V gene sequence: CDR1 SGDLS, CDR2 YYNGEE.

This clonotype was seen a handful of times. V gene TRBV5-1 combines with J gene TRBJ1-1; 7 positions match TRBD1. The V segment lost 4 bases and the J segment 3 bases; nucleotides outside the gene matches: 12. Germline V gene sequence: CDR1 SGHRS, CDR2 YFSETQ. CDR3 length equals 16 residues. The CDR3 DNA reads as TGCGCCAGCAGCCCGAGACAGGGTCCTATCGACACTGAAGCTTTCTTT. Translated: CASSPRQGPIDTEAFF.

The CDR3 DNA sequence: TGTGCCAGCAGTTACTCCTCGGGACAGATGACGGAAGCTTTCTTT. Protein product: CASSYSSGQMTEAFF. This chain uses TRBV6-5 with TRBJ1-1, with TRBD1 identical over 7 bases. V dropped 0 bases and J dropped 8; count of bases not matched to a gene: 9. The CDR3 totals 15 residues. The germline gives CDR1 MNHEY, CDR2 SVGAGI.

V and J are TRBV29-1 and TRBJ2-3, with D possibly matching TRBD1 (6 bases). V gave up 7 bases and J gave up 2 bases, with 13 bases separating them. This CDR3 is built from 13 residues. CDR1 SQVTM and CDR2 ANQGSEA come from the germline V gene. This CDR3 is CSASGQYTDTQYF. CDR3 nucleotide sequence: TGCAGCGCCTCGGGACAATACACAGATACGCAGTATTTT.

The V gene is TRBV3-1, the J gene TRBJ2-7; TRBD1 is a possible D gene (6 bases). V dropped 1 base and J dropped 2 bases, with 12 bases sitting between them. The CDR3 spans 15 residues. CDR1 LGHDT and CDR2 YNNKEL come from the germline V gene (reference sequence). The CDR3 DNA reads as TGTGCCAGCAGCCAAGGGCAGGGGATCCCCTACGAGCAGTACTTC. Translation gives CASSQGQGIPYEQYF.

The rearrangement uses TRBV7-3 and TRBJ2-1; D is possibly TRBD2 (6 bases). V was shortened by 5 bases and J by 0 bases, with 14 bases between the two germline ends. From germline, CDR1 is SGHTA and CDR2 FQGTGA. This CDR3 has 16 amino acids. The CDR3 sequence is CASSLGLPGSYNEQFF. The DNA of the CDR3 is TGTGCCAGCAGCCTGGGACTTCCCGGCTCCTACAATGAGCAGTTCTTC.

This clonotype was seen repeatedly, ten times or more. V gene TRBV10-3 combines with J gene TRBJ1-2, with D maybe TRBD1 (5 bases). The CDR3 runs 12 residues. V was shortened by 3 bases and J by 5 bases, with 7 bases between the two germline ends. Germline V CDR1 and CDR2: ENHRY, SYGVKD. The CDR3 reads CAISDQGYGYTF. CDR3 DNA sequence: TGTGCCATCAGTGATCAGGGTTATGGCTACACCTTC.

This clonotype was recorded a few times. The chain has TRBV6-5 and TRBJ2-7; 11 bases map to TRBD2. Germline CDR1 MNHEY, CDR2 SVGAGI. V trimming: 0 bases; J trimming: 0 bases; junction bases outside the gene matches: 4. The CDR3 is 17 residues long. The CDR3 loop reads CASSYSSGTSGSYEQYF. CDR3 DNA sequence: TGTGCCAGCAGTTACTCATCCGGGACTAGCGGCTCCTACGAGCAGTACTTC.

The sample holds a few counts of this clonotype. The chain uses TRBV12-3 or TRBV12-4 and TRBJ1-2, with D possibly TRBD1 on 5 matching bases. Deletions cut 6 bases from V and 3 bases from J, with 11 bases between. This CDR3 has 13 residues. CDR3 in amino acids: CASRRDGDYGYTF. In DNA, the CDR3 is TGTGCCAGCAGACGGGACGGAGACTATGGCTACACCTTC.

V gene TRBV12-3 or TRBV12-4 combines with J gene TRBJ1-1; D gene unclear. Trimming shortened V by 7 bases and J by 0 bases, and 12 bases separated the two germline ends. This CDR3 is 14 amino acids long. CDR3 protein: CASKGPAMNTEAFF. The CDR3 DNA is TGTGCCAGCAAGGGCCCAGCCATGAACACTGAAGCTTTCTTT.

Here the CDR3 DNA reads TGCGCCAGCGGACCTCAGGGAAGGGAAAAACTGTTTTTT. As protein: CASGPQGREKLFF. The rearrangement links TRBV5-1 to TRBJ1-4; D is possibly TRBD1 (5 bases). The CDR3 sequence is 13 residues long. V dropped 7 bases and J dropped 8 bases, with 15 bases sitting between them. CDR1 SGHRS and CDR2 YFSETQ come from the germline V gene. The whole variable domain, filled in from reference TRBV5-1 and TRBJ1-4, reads KAGVTQTPRYLIKTRGQQVTLSCSPISGHRSVSWYQQTPGQGLQFLFEYFSETQRNKGNFPGRFSGRQFSNSRSEMNVSTLELGDSALYLCASGPQGREKLFFGSGTQLSVL.

This clonotype came up a few times. The chain has TRBV18 and TRBJ2-6, with 10 bases fitting TRBD1. The germline CDR1 and CDR2 sequences are KGHSH and LQKENI. CDR3 size: 19 residues. The V segment lost 3 bases and the J segment 3 bases; nucleotides outside the gene matches: 11. The CDR3 nucleotides are TGTGCCAGCTCACCCCCTCGACAGGGGGCATTAGGTGGGGCCAACGTCCTGACTTTC. Amino acid sequence: CASSPPRQGALGGANVLTF.